A single sample gave rise to the 5 T cell receptor beta chains below, sequenced in a study of cytomegalovirus exposure and HLA in healthy donors. It was with 60 Vbeta and 13 Jbeta primers that the PCR ran. The assay was immunoSEQ multiplex PCR, and TCRdb's table has in-frame clones only and misses some. There are 50,000 to 70,000 clones in the sample, with about 3.5% held by the top ten. The sample consisted of PBMCs. The receptors derive from a woman under 30 in good health and CMV-seronegative.

This rearrangement joins TRBV9 to TRBJ2-2, with a weak D call TRBD2 (6 bases). The germline CDR1 and CDR2 sequences are SGDLS and YYNGEE. The CDR3 runs to 15 residues. The ends were cut back, 0 bases at V and 7 bases at J, with 13 bases in the middle. CDR3 sequence (DNA): TGTGCCAGCAGCGTAGAAAGTCTAGCGAGCGGGGAGCTGTTTTTT. Protein sequence: CASSVESLASGELFF.

This clone is identified as medium-sized from frequency. V gene TRBV6-6 combines with J gene TRBJ2-7, with 9 bases lining up with TRBD2. V lost 2 bases to trimming and J lost 0 bases; unmatched junction nucleotides: 2. The CDR3 contains 15 residues. Germline V gene sequence: CDR1 MNHNY, CDR2 SVGAGI (reference sequence). CDR3 sequence (DNA): TGTGCCAGCAGTTACGAGACTAGCGGCTCCTACGAGCAGTACTTC. Translating gives CASSYETSGSYEQYF.

The rearrangement uses TRBV6-5 and TRBJ1-2; D is perhaps TRBD1 (5 bases). This CDR3 is 13 amino acids long. Germline-derived CDR1 and CDR2 are MNHEY and SVGAGI. The V end was cut by 2 bases, the J end by 5 bases, with 9 bases between. The CDR3 sequence: CASSYGGGYGYTF. CDR3 sequence (DNA): TGTGCCAGCAGTTACGGGGGGGGATATGGCTACACCTTC.

The CDR3 here is CASGPSAGGSYEQFF. The CDR3 bases are TGCGCCAGCGGACCCTCAGCGGGAGGATCGTATGAGCAGTTCTTC. The rearrangement joins TRBV5-1 to TRBJ2-1; TRBD2 aligns across 9 bases. CDR3 length: 15 residues. CDR1 is SGHRS and CDR2 is YFSETQ in the germline V gene. V lost 7 bases and J lost 8; bases outside the gene matches: 13.

The rearrangement joins TRBV4-2 to TRBJ2-2, with 9 bases matching TRBD2. The CDR3 is made up of 16 amino acids. Germline V lookup: CDR1 LGHNA, CDR2 YNFKEQ. J gave up 7 bases and V 1 base, and 7 bases lay outside the gene matches. CDR3 protein: CASSQVAGGPGGELFF. CDR3 in DNA: TGTGCCAGCAGCCAAGTGGCGGGGGGGCCGGGCGGGGAGCTGTTTTTT.